This T cell receptor beta chain originates from a study of T cells in Graves' hyperthyroidism and ophthalmopathy. This CDR3 contains 15 residues. V was pared by 9 bases and J by 3 bases, with 17 bases between. Germline CDR1 is KGHDR and CDR2 is SFDVKD. The TCR beta CDR3 regions underwent amplification using RNA transcripts as the source. The HTBI set primed first-round TCR CDR3 RT-PCR. TCRdb called the multiplex PCR reads again in MiXCR, with one record for every CDR3 protein. The profile covers under 650,000 distinct CDR3 sequences, with around 15% appearing a single time and 3.5% to 4% taken by the ten largest.

The source of this sequence is a woman in her thirties with Graves' hyperthyroidism. The specimen was blood. This sequence joins TRBV24-1 and TRBJ2-1; TRBD1 or TRBD2 may be the D gene (5 bases each). The CDR3 here is CATHVGAPVYNEQFF. Here the CDR3 DNA reads TGTGCCACCCACGTCGGGGCCCCCGTCTACAATGAGCAGTTCTTC.